Listed here are 26 T cell receptor beta chains from one sample, sequenced in a study of type 1 regulatory T cells. Their target antigens are unknown. MiXCR, run by TCRdb on the reads, gives a single entry per CDR3 protein. The sample carries roughly 60,000 distinct CDR3 sequences, 62% recorded once. The source material was cultured non-Tr1 T cells, either the whole culture or a sorted T cell fraction (not recorded which). The source of these receptors is a human donor in good health.

The chain employs TRBV6-6 and TRBJ1-5, with a possible D match to TRBD1 (6 bases). The V end lost 5 bases, the J end lost 1 base, and 12 bases lay between the germline ends. Germline CDR1 is MNHNY and CDR2 is SVGAGI (reference sequence). The CDR3 spans 15 residues. The CDR3: CASSPRTESNQPQHF. Written as DNA, the CDR3 is TGTGCCAGCAGTCCTCGGACAGAGAGCAATCAGCCCCAGCATTTT.

The chain carries TRBV6-2 or TRBV6-3 and TRBJ2-1; TRBD2 might be the D (6 bases). Trimming left V 7 bases short and J 1 base short, with 14 bases between. Per germline, CDR1 MNHEY and CDR2 SVGEGT. CDR3 length: 15 residues. The CDR3 coding sequence is TGTGCCAGCAATGCCTTTCGGGAGTCCTACAATGAGCAGTTCTTC. Protein sequence: CASNAFRESYNEQFF.

V usage is TRBV20-1 and J usage is TRBJ1-5; D not certain. V lost 6 bases and J lost 11, with 20 bases in between. The length of the CDR3 is 13 residues. Germline CDR1 and CDR2: DFQATT and SNEGSKA (reference sequence). The CDR3 nucleotides are TGCAGTGCCGTCGACACCAGAGGAAGGTCCCAGCATTTT. This translates into CSAVDTRGRSQHF.

This chain's CDR3 is CSATSGPYNEQFF. The CDR3, as DNA: TGCAGTGCTACTAGCGGCCCCTACAATGAGCAGTTCTTC. This chain joins TRBV20-1 and TRBJ2-1; 7 bases are shared with TRBD2. Per the germline V gene, CDR1 is DFQATT and CDR2 is SNEGSKA (reference sequence). With V trimmed by 4 bases and J by 2 bases, 2 bases remained unmatched. CDR3 size: 13 residues.

The V gene is TRBV5-1, the J gene TRBJ1-5; 9 bases are shared with TRBD1. Germline CDR1 and CDR2: SGHRS and YFSETQ. The CDR3 is made up of 14 amino acids. Trimming removed 3 bases from V and 5 bases from J; junction bases left unmatched: 3. The DNA of the CDR3 is TGCGCCAGCAGCTCGGGACAGGGAGATCAGCCCCAGCATTTT. This gives the protein CASSSGQGDQPQHF.

CDR3 in amino acids: CASSLDRVSYEQYF. The CDR3 coding sequence is TGTGCCAGCAGTCTGGACAGGGTTTCCTACGAGCAGTACTTC. The chain couples TRBV6-2 or TRBV6-3 to TRBJ2-7, with 8 nucleotides matching TRBD1. CDR1 and CDR2 (germline): MNHEY, SVGEGT. The ends lost 5 bases at V and 1 base at J; junction bases unmatched: 4. CDR3 length: 14 amino acids.

The V gene is TRBV5-4, the J gene TRBJ2-5; 11 nucleotides match TRBD2. The ends lost 3 bases at V and 5 bases at J; junction bases unmatched: 6. Germline V gene data show CDR1 as SGHNT and CDR2 as YYREEE (reference sequence). This CDR3 contains 15 residues. In DNA, the CDR3 is TGTGCCAGCAGCTCTTTAGCGGGAGGGCACGAGACCCAGTACTTC. Translated, it gives CASSSLAGGHETQYF. Based on the CDR3 plus reference TRBV5-4 and TRBJ2-5, the full variable domain is ETGVTQSPTHLIKTRGQQVTLRCSSQSGHNTVSWYQQALGQGPQFIFQYYREEENGRGNFPPRFSGLQFPNYSSELNVNALELDDSALYLCASSSLAGGHETQYFGPGTRLLVL.

This sequence joins TRBV5-5 and TRBJ1-3; D perhaps matches TRBD1 (6 bases). Trimming removed 0 bases at V and 2 bases at J, with 9 bases between. Looked up from germline, CDR1 is SGHKS and CDR2 is YYEKEE (reference sequence). The CDR3 is 15 amino acids. The DNA of the CDR3 is TGTGCCAGCAGCTTGGGAACAGGGCCTGGAAACACCATATATTTT. It encodes CASSLGTGPGNTIYF.

The chain couples TRBV5-1 to TRBJ2-1; tentatively, D is TRBD1 (9 bases). CDR1 is SGHRS, CDR2 YFSETQ, per germline. CDR3 length: 17 residues. V was cut by 4 bases and J by 3 bases, with 20 bases left in between. The DNA of the CDR3 is TGCGCCAGCAGCATCGGGGGGGACAGGGTACTCTACAATGAGCAGTTCTTC. It yields the protein CASSIGGDRVLYNEQFF.

This chain uses TRBV29-1 with TRBJ2-7, with TRBD2 matching over 8 bases. The CDR3 has 15 residues. J was trimmed by 7 bases and V by 0 bases; bases with no gene match: 11. Germline V CDR1 and CDR2: SQVTM, ANQGSEA. The CDR3 sequence is CSVEDRASSGGEQYF. CDR3 sequence (DNA): TGCAGCGTTGAAGATCGAGCGAGCTCGGGGGGGGAGCAGTACTTC.

The chain carries TRBV3-1 and TRBJ2-3; 9 bases line up with TRBD1. This CDR3 has 13 amino acids. Germline V lookup: CDR1 LGHDT, CDR2 YNNKEL (reference sequence). J was trimmed by 6 bases and V by 4 bases; bases with no gene match: 2. CDR3 sequence (DNA): TGTGCCAGCAGCCGACAGGGGGAGGATACGCAGTATTTT. As protein: CASSRQGEDTQYF.

V is TRBV20-1 and J is TRBJ2-1; no clear D gene. The CDR3 is made up of 10 amino acids. V was cut by 5 bases and J by 5 bases, with 4 bases left in between. Germline-derived CDR1 and CDR2 are DFQATT and SNEGSKA (reference sequence). For the CDR3, the DNA is TGCAGTGCTGGGAACAATGAGCAGTTCTTC. Translated, it gives CSAGNNEQFF.

The sample holds one count of this clonotype. V gene TRBV9 combines with J gene TRBJ2-1, with TRBD2 matching 11 bases. Germline CDR1 is SGDLS and CDR2 is YYNGEE. V lost 2 bases and J lost 7; bases outside the gene matches: 20. This CDR3 has 20 residues. CDR3 coding DNA: TGTGCCAGCAGCGTCATGGGGTGGGACTCTACTAGCGGGAGATTTAATGAGCAGTTCTTC. It specifies CASSVMGWDSTSGRFNEQFF.

This clonotype was seen a few times. The rearrangement joins TRBV5-1 to TRBJ2-1; the D gene is possibly TRBD2 (6 bases). Germline V gene sequence: CDR1 SGHRS, CDR2 YFSETQ. Between the trimmed V and J ends, which lost 1 base and 8 bases, there was a span of 13 bases. This CDR3 comprises 14 residues. The CDR3 nucleotides are TGCGCCAGCAGCTTGATGACTAGTTCCGATGAGCAGTTCTTC. It translates to CASSLMTSSDEQFF.

The V gene is TRBV19, the J gene TRBJ2-7; D may be TRBD2 (6 bases). The V end lost 9 bases, the J end lost 1 base, and 16 bases lay between the germline ends. Germline V lookup: CDR1 LNHDA, CDR2 SQIVND (reference sequence). This CDR3 is 14 amino acids long. The CDR3 DNA reads TGTGCCAGCAGACTCGTCGGGGGATCCTACGAGCAGTACTTC. Amino acids: CASRLVGGSYEQYF.

This clonotype is medium-sized (0.01 to 0.1%). V gene TRBV15 combines with J gene TRBJ2-7; D is unresolved. The length of the CDR3 is 14 residues. The germline CDR1 and CDR2 sequences are LNHNV and YYDKDF (reference sequence). The V and J ends lost 5 bases and 0 bases respectively, with 11 bases between them. The CDR3 DNA follows: TGTGCCACCAGCGCCTCCCCAAACTCCTACGAGCAGTACTTC. Protein: CATSASPNSYEQYF.

V gene TRBV4-2 combines with J gene TRBJ2-1, with 7 bases that match TRBD1. With 0 bases clipped from V and 6 bases from J, the junction kept 11 bases outside the gene matches. The length of the CDR3 is 17 residues. Germline V lookup: CDR1 LGHNA, CDR2 YNFKEQ. The CDR3 region is CASSQEGSEGGRNEQFF. The DNA for the CDR3 is TGTGCCAGCAGCCAAGAAGGTTCCGAAGGGGGCCGCAATGAGCAGTTCTTC.

Only one count was recorded for this clonotype. The chain couples TRBV5-1 to TRBJ2-1, with 10 bases that match TRBD2. In germline, CDR1 is SGHRS, CDR2 YFSETQ. This CDR3 has 15 residues. Unmatched junction bases numbered 7, after V lost 1 base and J lost 9 bases. The chain's CDR3 is CASSLSSGSGGEQFF. The CDR3 coding sequence is TGCGCCAGCAGCTTGTCTAGCGGGAGTGGCGGTGAGCAGTTCTTC. The complete variable domain, with remaining parts taken from reference TRBV5-1 and TRBJ2-1, reads KAGVTQTPRYLIKTRGQQVTLSCSPISGHRSVSWYQQTPGQGLQFLFEYFSETQRNKGNFPGRFSGRQFSNSRSEMNVSTLELGDSALYLCASSLSSGSGGEQFFGPGTRLTVL.

J is TRBJ2-7 and V is TRBV5-1; 8 bases are shared with TRBD2. Germline V gives CDR1 SGHRS, CDR2 YFSETQ. There are 13 residues in the CDR3. V lost 3 bases and J lost 6; bases outside the gene matches: 5. The CDR3 region has the DNA TGCGCCAGCAGCTGGAGCGGGAGCACCGAGCAGTACTTC. It codes for CASSWSGSTEQYF.

The gene calls are TRBV7-2 and TRBJ2-3; 8 bases are shared with TRBD2. V gave up 1 base and J gave up 6 bases; unmatched junction bases: 6. Looked up from germline, CDR1 is SGHTA and CDR2 is FQGNSA. The CDR3 loop spans 15 amino acids. CDR3 DNA sequence: TGTGCCAGCAGCTTAGTAGCGGGACCCCCGGATACGCAGTATTTT. Protein product: CASSLVAGPPDTQYF.

There are a few counts of this clonotype. The chain joins TRBV7-9 to TRBJ1-4, with 8 nucleotides matching TRBD1. V gave up 6 bases and J gave up 13 bases; unmatched junction bases: 4. Germline loops: CDR1 SEHNR, CDR2 FQNEAQ (reference sequence). CDR3 length: 11 residues. The CDR3 reads CASRGQGRLFF. CDR3 DNA: TGTGCCAGCAGAGGACAGGGAAGACTGTTTTTT.

The J gene is TRBJ2-1, the V gene TRBV19; 8 positions agree with TRBD2. The V segment lost 5 bases and the J segment 7 bases; nucleotides outside the gene matches: 10. The CDR3 contains 15 residues. Germline V gene sequence: CDR1 LNHDA, CDR2 SQIVND (reference sequence). CDR3 residues: CASSHREGQLNEQFF. The CDR3 DNA follows: TGTGCCAGTAGTCACCGGGAGGGCCAACTTAATGAGCAGTTCTTC.

This sequence joins TRBV7-2 and TRBJ2-2; 7 positions match TRBD2. The CDR3 sequence is 17 residues long. Germline assignment: CDR1 SGHTA and CDR2 FQGNSA. V shed 4 bases, J shed 5 bases, and the junction held 13 bases outside the gene matches. In DNA, the CDR3 is TGTGCCAGCAGCTCACTGGCCCGACTAGCTGGTACCGGGGAGCTGTTTTTT. Amino acids: CASSSLARLAGTGELFF.

The V call is TRBV29-1, the J call TRBJ2-5; 9 bases fit TRBD2. V gave up 7 bases and J gave up 1 base; unmatched junction bases: 4. Germline V gene sequence: CDR1 SQVTM, CDR2 ANQGSEA. The CDR3 is 13 residues long. The DNA of the CDR3 is TGCAGCGCAATGACTAGCGGCCAAGAGACCCAGTACTTC. Encoded protein: CSAMTSGQETQYF.

V and J are TRBV20-1 and TRBJ2-3; no firm D call. The V gene's germline CDR1 is DFQATT and CDR2 SNEGSKA (reference sequence). V was pared by 2 bases and J by 0 bases, with 18 bases between. The CDR3 contains 17 residues. The CDR3 DNA sequence: TGCAGTGCTAGATTGAAGCGAAGGGCTCCTAGCACAGATACGCAGTATTTT. This sequence encodes CSARLKRRAPSTDTQYF.

The sample holds one count of this clonotype. The chain recombines TRBV29-1 with TRBJ2-4; maybe TRBD1 (6 bases). V was shortened by 6 bases and J by 1 base, with 13 bases between the two germline ends. Germline values: CDR1 SQVTM, CDR2 ANQGSEA. This CDR3 is built from 14 residues. The CDR3 region has the DNA TGCAGCGTCAGGGGTTCAAGGGCCAAAAACATTCAGTACTTC. Protein: CSVRGSRAKNIQYF.